This entry describes one TCR beta chain. No antigen is known for it. The PCR contained 60 Vbeta and 13 Jbeta primers. Measured with immunoSEQ multiplex PCR; TCRdb has only the in-frame clones, and not every one. The repertoire has about 69,000 clones, around 76% of them found once; the top ten carry 2.5% to 3.5%. The data belong to a study of cytomegalovirus exposure and HLA in healthy donors. Study results and caveats: Previously analyzed data showed that most TCR beta V segments were productive at a frequency of about 87% or about 30%. The classifier reportedly diagnosed cytomegalovirus status with high specificity and sensitivity. Among TCR beta chains, those listed as cytomegalovirus-associated numbered some 170.

The material sequenced was PBMCs. The clonotype was recovered from a man younger than 35 in good health and CMV-seronegative.

The CDR3 is CAISGRGDYNEQFF. For the CDR3, the DNA is TGTGCCATCAGTGGTCGGGGTGATTACAATGAGCAGTTCTTC. V gene TRBV10-3 combines with J gene TRBJ2-1; a possible D gene is TRBD2 (5 bases). CDR3 length equals 14 residues. V shed 4 bases and J shed 4 bases, with 11 bases lying between them. Per germline, CDR1 ENHRY and CDR2 SYGVKD.